The 10 T cell receptor beta chains presented below share a single source sample, sequenced in a study of control samples from healthy donors and cancer patients. TCRdb's table, derived via immunoSEQ multiplex PCR, lists solely in-frame clones and lacks some. The sample yields about 73,000 clones, 94% seen once. The specimen was blood. Receptors were obtained from a woman between 40 and 55 years old in good health.

This chain uses TRBV5-1 with TRBJ2-1, with TRBD2 identical over 7 bases. The CDR3 length is 15 residues. CDR1 is SGHRS, CDR2 YFSETQ, per germline. After removal of 3 bases from V and 1 base from J, the junction contained 4 bases not matched to a gene. The CDR3 spells CASSWRAGSYNEQFF. DNA for the CDR3: TGCGCCAGCAGCTGGAGAGCGGGGTCCTACAATGAGCAGTTCTTC.

The rearrangement joins TRBV7-2 to TRBJ2-5; D uncertain. The ends were cut back, 4 bases at V and 5 bases at J, with 14 bases in the middle. The CDR3 extends over 14 amino acids. Germline assignment: CDR1 SGHTA and CDR2 FQGNSA. DNA for the CDR3: TGTGCCAGCAGCTCCTATGGGCCCCGGGAGACCCAGTACTTC. Protein sequence: CASSSYGPRETQYF.

J is TRBJ1-2 and V is TRBV5-1; 7 bases fit TRBD1. This CDR3 spans 15 amino acids. With V trimmed by 4 bases and J by 8 bases, 14 bases remained unmatched. The germline gives CDR1 SGHRS, CDR2 YFSETQ. For the CDR3, the DNA is TGCGCCAGCAGCGCACCGGGACAGACCTACGGAGGCTACACCTTC. Its protein is CASSAPGQTYGGYTF.

V is TRBV7-9 and J is TRBJ2-7; TRBD2 agrees at 9 bases. Germline V lookup: CDR1 SEHNR, CDR2 FQNEAQ (reference sequence). The junction had 5 bases not matched to a gene; V was cut back by 3 bases and J by 5 bases. This CDR3 comprises 14 residues. The CDR3 coding sequence is TGTGCCAGCAGCTTTGGTGGGACTAGCAACGAGCAGTACTTC. It is translated as CASSFGGTSNEQYF. The entire variable domain, with the rest obtained from reference TRBV7-9 and TRBJ2-7, is as follows: DTGVSQNPRHKITKRGQNVTFRCDPISEHNRLYWYRQTLGQGPEFLTYFQNEAQLEKSRLLSDRFSAERPKGSFSTLEIQRTEQGDSAMYLCASSFGGTSNEQYFGPGTRLTVT.

To note about this clone: This clone may be a read error of a much larger clone one base away. This chain links TRBV21-1 with TRBJ2-7; the table's D gene call, TRBD1, was not cross checked with the DNA. TRBV21-1 is noted as a pseudogene. There are 12 residues in the CDR3. CDR3 nucleotides: TGTGCCAGCAGCAAACAGGGGGGCGAGCAGTACTTC. Translation gives CASSKQGGEQYF.

The chain recombines TRBV2 with TRBJ1-6; weak D call: TRBD1 (5 bases). The germline CDR1 and CDR2 sequences are SNHLY and FYNNEI. This CDR3 is 13 amino acids long. The ends were cut back, 6 bases at V and 6 bases at J, with 9 bases in the middle. The CDR3 DNA sequence: TGTGCCAGCAGCGGGGCCCTTAATTCACCCCTCCACTTT. Encoded protein: CASSGALNSPLHF.

V usage is TRBV9 and J usage is TRBJ1-1; TRBD1 agrees at 7 bases. V shed 0 bases, J shed 1 base, and the junction held 6 bases outside the gene matches. CDR3 length equals 16 residues. CDR1 SGDLS and CDR2 YYNGEE come from the germline V gene. In nucleotides, the CDR3 is TGTGCCAGCAGCGTAGAAGGGACAGAGGGGAACACTGAAGCTTTCTTT. Protein: CASSVEGTEGNTEAFF.

V and J are TRBV5-1 and TRBJ2-2, with 7 bases identical to TRBD1. This CDR3 comprises 14 residues. Germline CDR1 reads SGHRS; CDR2 reads YFSETQ. V dropped 7 bases and J dropped 4; count of bases not matched to a gene: 7. The chain's CDR3 is CASATGLATGELFF. The CDR3, as DNA: TGCGCCAGCGCGACAGGGCTCGCCACCGGGGAGCTGTTTTTT.

The genes are TRBV11-1 and TRBJ1-2, with TRBD1 matching over 9 bases. Germline V CDR1 and CDR2: SGHAT, FQDESV (reference sequence). This CDR3 is built from 14 residues. J gave up 3 bases and V 6 bases, and 5 bases lay outside the gene matches. As DNA, the CDR3 is TGTGCCAGCAGTCGTCGACAGGGGGACTATGGCTACACCTTC. This encodes CASSRRQGDYGYTF.

This CDR3 reads CATSRDLRDRLSYEQYF. The CDR3 region has the DNA TGTGCCACCAGCAGAGATCTGCGGGACAGGTTATCCTACGAGCAGTACTTC. The rearrangement joins TRBV15 to TRBJ2-7, with 8 bases aligning to TRBD1. V trimming: 0 bases; J trimming: 1 base; junction bases outside the gene matches: 8. The CDR3 contains 17 residues. Germline CDR1 LNHNV, CDR2 YYDKDF (reference sequence).